These 10 T cell receptor beta chains were sequenced from one sample in a study of blood T cell repertoires in COVID-19. Profiled with immunoSEQ multiplex PCR; TCRdb holds only in-frame clones, not every one. The sample shows over 120,000 clones, 85% to 90% of them seen only once. Sample: peripheral blood. All receptors come from a man aged 55 to 70 with active or convalescent COVID-19.

The V call is TRBV18, the J call TRBJ2-7; 9 nucleotides line up with TRBD2. V lost 4 bases to trimming and J lost 4 bases; unmatched junction nucleotides: 2. Germline lookup yields CDR1 KGHSH and CDR2 LQKENI. The CDR3 is 13 residues long. CDR3 loop: CASSLGLAYEQYF. CDR3 nucleotides: TGTGCCAGCTCACTCGGACTAGCGTACGAGCAGTACTTC.

The gene calls are TRBV18 and TRBJ1-2; D gene uncertain. CDR3 length equals 14 residues. Trimming left V 2 bases short and J 3 bases short, with 10 bases between. Looked up from germline, CDR1 is KGHSH and CDR2 is LQKENI. The CDR3 coding sequence is TGTGCCAGCTCACCAAGCAGCCTAGACTATGGCTACACCTTC. Residues: CASSPSSLDYGYTF. The full variable domain, completed using reference TRBV18 and TRBJ1-2, is NAGVMQNPRHLVRRRGQEARLRCSPMKGHSHVYWYRQLPEEGLKFMVYLQKENIIDESGMPKERFSAEFPKEGPSILRIQQVVRGDSAAYFCASSPSSLDYGYTFGSGTRLTVV.

In its sample, this clone was seen a few times. CDR3 bases: TGTGCCAGCCGGACACCGCCTAACTACGAGCAGTACTTC. The encoded protein is CASRTPPNYEQYF. The chain couples TRBV10-3 to TRBJ2-7; D is possibly TRBD1 (5 bases). Trimming removed 10 bases from V and 3 bases from J, with 16 bases in between. The CDR3 is made up of 13 amino acids. In germline, CDR1 is ENHRY, CDR2 SYGVKD.

This clone showed up just a few times. The chain combines TRBV6-6 with TRBJ1-5; D not resolved. V dropped 7 bases and J dropped 3 bases, with 10 bases sitting between them. CDR3 length: 13 residues. The V gene's germline CDR1 is MNHNY and CDR2 SVGAGI (reference sequence). CDR3 DNA sequence: TGTGCCAGCACGTCGGGATACAATCAGCCCCAGCATTTT. Amino acid sequence: CASTSGYNQPQHF.

The chain links TRBV18 to TRBJ2-7, with a weak D call TRBD1 (6 bases). V lost 3 bases to trimming and J lost 2 bases, with 14 bases between them. Germline CDR1 reads KGHSH; CDR2 reads LQKENI. The CDR3 has 15 residues. The CDR3 loop is CASSPGSSGAYEQYF. DNA of the CDR3: TGTGCCAGCTCACCGGGTTCTTCAGGGGCCTACGAGCAGTACTTC.

The chain recombines TRBV6-2 or TRBV6-3 with TRBJ2-7, with D perhaps matching TRBD2 (6 bases). CDR1 is MNHEY, CDR2 SVGEGT, per germline. The CDR3 loop spans 15 amino acids. V was cut by 4 bases and J by 0 bases, with 13 bases left in between. CDR3: CASSSPGDSSYEQYF. Written as DNA, the CDR3 is TGTGCCAGCAGTTCCCCGGGGGATAGCTCCTACGAGCAGTACTTC.

The table lists this clone with a count of one. V is TRBV30 and J is TRBJ1-3; D not certain. Germline CDR1 GTSNPN, CDR2 SVGIG (reference sequence). Deletions cut 0 bases from V and 7 bases from J, with 7 bases between. The CDR3 length is 12 residues. The CDR3 loop is CAWSVHKNTIYF. For the CDR3, the DNA is TGTGCCTGGAGTGTACACAAGAACACCATATATTTT.

The J gene is TRBJ2-1, the V gene TRBV7-2, with TRBD1 matching 7 bases. Germline-derived CDR1 and CDR2 are SGHTA and FQGNSA. There are 18 residues in the CDR3. The junction had 18 bases not matched to a gene; V was cut back by 5 bases and J by 5 bases. CDR3 in DNA: TGTGCCAGCAGCCCAAAGAGCAGACAGGGCAGTTTCAACAATGAGCAGTTCTTC. The encoded protein is CASSPKSRQGSFNNEQFF.

The chain joins TRBV7-3 to TRBJ2-5; a possible D gene is TRBD2 (6 bases). V lost 2 bases, J lost 4 bases, and 11 bases lay in between. From germline, CDR1 is SGHTA and CDR2 FQGTGA. The CDR3 spans 14 residues. DNA of the CDR3: TGTGCCAGCAGCTTATTTGGGACTGGAGAGACCCAGTACTTC. It is translated as CASSLFGTGETQYF.

The V call is TRBV7-2, the J call TRBJ2-3, with unresolved D. The CDR3 has 12 residues. From germline, CDR1 is SGHTA and CDR2 FQGNSA. V was clipped by 4 bases and J by 4 bases, with 6 bases between them. The chain's CDR3 is CASSSRADTQYF. The CDR3 DNA is TGTGCCAGCAGCTCCCGCGCAGATACGCAGTATTTT. Supplemented by reference TRBV7-2 and TRBJ2-3, the full variable domain reads GAGVSQSPSNKVTEKGKDVELRCDPISGHTALYWYRQSLGQGLEFLIYFQGNSAPDKSGLPSDRFSAERTGGSVSTLTIQRTQQEDSAVYLCASSSRADTQYFGPGTRLTVL.